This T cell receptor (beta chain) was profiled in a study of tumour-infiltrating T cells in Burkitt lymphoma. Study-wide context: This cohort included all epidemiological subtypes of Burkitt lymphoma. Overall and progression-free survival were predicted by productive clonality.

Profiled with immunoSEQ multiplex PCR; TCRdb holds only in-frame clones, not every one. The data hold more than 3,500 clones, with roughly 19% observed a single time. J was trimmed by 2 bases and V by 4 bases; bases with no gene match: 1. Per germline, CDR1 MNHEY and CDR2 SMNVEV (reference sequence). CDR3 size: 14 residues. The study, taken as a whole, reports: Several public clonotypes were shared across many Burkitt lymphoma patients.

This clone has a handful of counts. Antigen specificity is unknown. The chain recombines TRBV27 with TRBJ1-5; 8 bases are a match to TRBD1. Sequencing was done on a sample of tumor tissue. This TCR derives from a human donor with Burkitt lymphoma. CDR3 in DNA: TGTGCCAGCAGTTCGACAGGGGGCAATCAGCCCCAGCATTTT. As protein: CASSSTGGNQPQHF.